The 21 T cell receptor beta chains below all came from one sample that was sequenced in a study of Tregs in tolerant kidney transplant recipients. This table comes from immunoSEQ multiplex PCR, and its TCRdb copy is limited to in-frame clones, with some not included. The sample consists of over 50,000 clones, around 80% of them appearing once. The sequenced sample was CD4+ T cells from blood. These receptors were obtained from a human donor in good health.

V gene TRBV29-1 combines with J gene TRBJ2-7, with 8 bases lining up with TRBD1. The V segment lost 4 bases and the J segment 2 bases; nucleotides outside the gene matches: 7. The germline gives CDR1 SQVTM, CDR2 ANQGSEA. This CDR3 has 14 amino acids. CDR3 nucleotides: TGCAGCGTTGTCTGGGACAGGTCCCCCTACGAGCAGTACTTC. As protein: CSVVWDRSPYEQYF.

The chain joins TRBV19 to TRBJ1-1, with D perhaps matching TRBD1 (6 bases). Germline V CDR1 and CDR2: LNHDA, SQIVND (reference sequence). CDR3 length: 14 residues. Trimming stripped 7 bases from V and 3 bases from J, with 15 bases between. The CDR3 region is CASIQQGLYTEAFF. The CDR3 region has the DNA TGTGCCAGTATCCAACAGGGCCTTTACACTGAAGCTTTCTTT.

The chain carries TRBV2 and TRBJ1-1; no clear D gene. CDR1 is SNHLY, CDR2 FYNNEI, per germline. The CDR3 runs 15 residues. The V end was cut by 2 bases, the J end by 0 bases, with 10 bases between. CDR3 nucleotide sequence: TGTGCCAGCAGTGAATGGGCTACGGTGAACACTGAAGCTTTCTTT. Protein product: CASSEWATVNTEAFF.

The V and J genes are TRBV19 and TRBJ2-7; D not certain. The CDR3 is 13 residues long. Germline V CDR1 and CDR2: LNHDA, SQIVND (reference sequence). V lost 3 bases and J lost 4, with 10 bases in between. CDR3 sequence (DNA): TGTGCCAGTAGTATTCGCAAGGAATACGAGCAGTACTTC. Protein: CASSIRKEYEQYF.

The chain uses TRBV19 and TRBJ2-5; TRBD2 aligns across 9 bases. The CDR3 runs to 17 residues. J lost 1 base, V lost 4 bases, and 10 bases had no gene match. Germline lookup yields CDR1 LNHDA and CDR2 SQIVND (reference sequence). CDR3 bases: TGTGCCAGTAGTAAGACTAGCGGCGAGCCCGGCCAAGAGACCCAGTACTTC. It yields the protein CASSKTSGEPGQETQYF.

This chain connects TRBV5-1 to TRBJ2-7; D gene uncertain. The CDR3 is 14 amino acids. The V and J ends lost 0 bases and 6 bases respectively, with 13 bases between them. In germline, CDR1 is SGHRS, CDR2 YFSETQ. CDR3 sequence: CASSLAGYGSEQYF. The CDR3, as DNA: TGCGCCAGCAGCTTGGCAGGCTACGGTTCCGAGCAGTACTTC.

The rearrangement joins TRBV7-9 to TRBJ2-5; D is unclear. CDR3 size: 14 residues. Trimming took 5 bases from V and 4 from J, leaving 14 bases between them. Per the germline V gene, CDR1 is SEHNR and CDR2 is FQNEAQ (reference sequence). As DNA, the CDR3 is TGTGCCAGCAGCCCCCGCTGGGAAATAGAGACCCAGTACTTC. It codes for CASSPRWEIETQYF. The whole variable domain, filled in from reference TRBV7-9 and TRBJ2-5, reads DTGVSQNPRHKITKRGQNVTFRCDPISEHNRLYWYRQTLGQGPEFLTYFQNEAQLEKSRLLSDRFSAERPKGSFSTLEIQRTEQGDSAMYLCASSPRWEIETQYFGPGTRLLVL.

The chain links TRBV18 to TRBJ2-5; D may match TRBD1 or TRBD2 (5 bases each). Germline loops: CDR1 KGHSH, CDR2 LQKENI. The CDR3 has 15 residues. Trimming removed 4 bases at V and 5 bases at J, with 17 bases between. The CDR3 region is CASSQTRGERETQYF. The CDR3 DNA follows: TGTGCCAGCTCACAAACTCGGGGCGAAAGGGAGACCCAGTACTTC.

The J gene is TRBJ2-1, the V gene TRBV11-2; 10 positions match TRBD2. Per the germline V gene, CDR1 is SGHAT and CDR2 is FQNNGV. This CDR3 is built from 15 residues. J lost 4 bases, V lost 3 bases, and 3 bases had no gene match. The CDR3 loop reads CASSLSGGAYNEQFF. CDR3 nucleotides: TGTGCCAGCAGCTTGAGCGGGGGGGCTTACAATGAGCAGTTCTTC. The full variable domain, completed using reference TRBV11-2 and TRBJ2-1, is EAGVAQSPRYKIIEKRQSVAFWCNPISGHATLYWYQQILGQGPKLLIQFQNNGVVDDSQLPKDRFSAERLKGVDSTLKIQPAKLEDSAVYLCASSLSGGAYNEQFFGPGTRLTVL.

This chain connects TRBV4-1 to TRBJ2-7, with D hard to call. This CDR3 region has 14 residues. Germline assignment: CDR1 MGHRA and CDR2 YSYEKL. V was shortened by 1 base and J by 6 bases, with 13 bases between the two germline ends. DNA of the CDR3: TGCGCCAGCAGCCAAGCTTGGAGTTCCGGCGAGCAGTACTTC. Amino acid sequence: CASSQAWSSGEQYF.

The chain joins TRBV5-4 to TRBJ2-1; D remains unclear. The CDR3 totals 15 residues. Germline assignment: CDR1 SGHNT and CDR2 YYREEE (reference sequence). V dropped 6 bases and J dropped 3 bases, with 16 bases sitting between them. The CDR3 sequence is CASTSGESDYNEQFF. CDR3 DNA: TGTGCCAGCACTTCCGGCGAGAGTGACTACAATGAGCAGTTCTTC.

The count of this clone is one. The chain couples TRBV9 to TRBJ2-6, with TRBD2 matching 11 bases. The length of the CDR3 is 17 residues. The J segment lost 4 bases and the V segment lost 4 bases, leaving 7 bases of the junction unmatched. CDR1 and CDR2 from the germline V gene are SGDLS and YYNGEE. The DNA of the CDR3 is TGTGCCAGCAGCAGACTAGCGGGGTGGTCAGGGGCCAACGTCCTGACTTTC. Translation gives CASSRLAGWSGANVLTF.

This clone appeared a few times. The chain links TRBV7-9 to TRBJ1-1, with D uncertain. The ends were cut back, 3 bases at V and 1 base at J, with 6 bases in the middle. CDR1 is SEHNR, CDR2 FQNEAQ, per germline (reference sequence). The CDR3 extends over 13 amino acids. CDR3 in DNA: TGTGCCAGCAGCTTGGCGGGGAACACTGAAGCTTTCTTT. Its translation: CASSLAGNTEAFF.

This clone was seen once. This rearrangement joins TRBV6-5 to TRBJ2-6; D perhaps matches TRBD2 (5 bases). This CDR3 has 14 residues. V gave up 8 bases and J gave up 4 bases, with 12 bases separating them. Germline lookup yields CDR1 MNHEY and CDR2 SVGAGI. CDR3 residues: CASREGSGANVLTF. The CDR3 DNA follows: TGTGCCAGCCGTGAGGGATCCGGGGCCAACGTCCTGACTTTC.

The chain couples TRBV11-2 to TRBJ1-4, with D hard to call. Between the trimmed V and J ends, which lost 0 bases and 8 bases, there was a span of 13 bases. This CDR3 is built from 15 residues. In germline, CDR1 is SGHAT, CDR2 FQNNGV. In DNA form, the CDR3 reads TGTGCCAGCAGCTTAGAAAGGGTGGCGGGGGAAAAACTGTTTTTT. As protein: CASSLERVAGEKLFF.

The rearrangement uses TRBV11-2 and TRBJ2-2; TRBD1 is a possible D gene (5 bases). The CDR3 covers 14 residues. Germline CDR1 SGHAT, CDR2 FQNNGV. Trimming took 2 bases from V and 6 from J, leaving 10 bases between them. CDR3 sequence (DNA): TGTGCCAGCAGCTTAAGGACAATTCCCGGGGAGCTGTTTTTT. Amino acids: CASSLRTIPGELFF.

The V call is TRBV19, the J call TRBJ2-5; the D gene is possibly TRBD2 (5 bases). Trimming cost V 5 bases and J 7 bases, with 11 bases left between them. Germline V gene sequence: CDR1 LNHDA, CDR2 SQIVND (reference sequence). This CDR3 is built from 12 residues. The CDR3 region has the DNA TGTGCCAGTAGTGACGCCGGGGTGACCCAGTACTTC. It yields the protein CASSDAGVTQYF.

The rearrangement uses TRBV5-1 and TRBJ1-4; 8 nucleotides align to TRBD1. Germline CDR1 SGHRS, CDR2 YFSETQ. Unmatched junction bases numbered 12, after V lost 7 bases and J lost 7 bases. There are 15 residues in the CDR3. This chain's CDR3 is CASGPQGGFGEKLFF. CDR3 DNA sequence: TGCGCCAGCGGCCCACAGGGGGGATTCGGTGAAAAACTGTTTTTT.

This chain connects TRBV30 to TRBJ2-1; TRBD1 matches 7 bases. Germline V gene sequence: CDR1 GTSNPN, CDR2 SVGIG (reference sequence). V lost 5 bases and J lost 0; bases outside the gene matches: 10. This CDR3 has 16 amino acids. The chain's CDR3 is CAWERVGGHSYNEQFF. CDR3 nucleotide sequence: TGTGCCTGGGAGAGGGTAGGGGGCCACTCCTACAATGAGCAGTTCTTC.

V usage is TRBV12-5 and J usage is TRBJ2-3, with D tentatively TRBD1 or TRBD2 (5 bases each). The CDR3 extends over 15 amino acids. The germline V gene has CDR1 LGHNT and CDR2 FRNRAP. The V gene lost 6 bases and the J gene lost 5 bases, with 18 bases spanning the gap. The CDR3 region is CASGPTRQRGDTQYF. The CDR3 nucleotides read TGTGCTAGTGGCCCCACCCGACAGAGGGGAGATACGCAGTATTTT.

This clone was observed once. This rearrangement joins TRBV19 to TRBJ2-2, with 8 bases lining up with TRBD1. Germline values: CDR1 LNHDA, CDR2 SQIVND (reference sequence). This CDR3 has 16 residues. The V segment lost 0 bases and the J segment 4 bases; nucleotides outside the gene matches: 4. The CDR3 loop is CASSIDPGGLTGELFF. The CDR3 coding sequence is TGTGCCAGTAGTATAGATCCAGGGGGCCTCACCGGGGAGCTGTTTTTT. Looking up the rest from reference TRBV19 and TRBJ2-2 gives the full variable domain: DGGITQSPKYLFRKEGQNVTLSCEQNLNHDAMYWYRQDPGQGLRLIYYSQIVNDFQKGDIAEGYSVSREKKESFPLTVTSAQKNPTAFYLCASSIDPGGLTGELFFGEGSRLTVL.